Detailed here is one T cell receptor beta chain. The antigen this receptor binds is unknown. No base qualities exist here, and no much larger clone lies one base off it. The V and J ends are trimmed by 6 bases and 3 bases, leaving 9 bases between them. The germline V gene yields SNHLY for CDR1 and FYNNEI for CDR2. The CDR3 spans 13 residues, from the cysteine through the phenylalanine. The only DNA kept is the CDR3, 39 bases in frame from the first base. Whole blood was collected in K2EDTA tubes by collaborating institutions according to the institutions' own protocols. For TCRbeta analysis, collaborator samples were shipped as frozen whole blood, as isolated PBMCs, or as DNA extracted from either sample type. These data originate in a study of blood T cell repertoires in COVID-19 (dated by TCRdb to 2018 to 2021). Some background on the complete study: Samples from collaborators originated in the United States, Italy and Spain and spanned both the acute and convalescent phases of COVID-19. The prospective study material was composed of cDNA or gDNA derived from T cells, B-cell-depleted T cells, or PBMCs. The dataset comprised deeply sampled blood TCRbeta repertoires from subjects exposed to, actively infected with, or recovered from COVID-19. The repertoires were made available in a free public database intended to serve as a resource for research on the immune response to SARS-CoV-2. Samples were obtained from the ongoing ImmuneRACE study (first 160 participants) and from 1,200 or so subjects provided by 6 global collaborators. Nearly every sample came with metadata listing a de-identified subject ID, COVID-19 status, age in years and sex. HLA class I and class II types, where available, came from metadata supplied by the sample provider rather than from assay-based typing. Overall study results and their limits: How much clinical and demographic metadata was included differed by source and by participant, and the metadata was provided uncurated.

TCRbeta CDR3 regions were amplified from genomic DNA using the immunoSEQ Assay, a bias-controlled multiplex PCR. The authors' analysis ran thus. The number of nucleated cells in each sample was estimated from the amplification of reference gene primers within the assay. Sequence reads were collapsed and filtered to measure the absolute abundance of every unique TCRbeta CDR3 rearrangement. For each sample, productive Simpson clonality was calculated by taking the square root of Simpson's diversity index across productive rearrangements. Imported from immuneACCESS, the table was reduced by TCRdb to in-frame sequences with V and J called. These copies leave out some clones; in studies compared against another copy, an unresolved V gene accounts for under half, and the cause of the remainder is not known. The V and J calls and clone size were taken over from that table, and D and trimming were inferred from the DNA. This sample comprises approximately 120,000 clones, 86% of them detected only once. The ten largest clones add up to around 5% of the sample.

The material sequenced was peripheral blood. The sequence is built from TRBV2 and TRBJ1-5, with TRBD1 as a weak D call on 5 bases. The TCR was taken from a human donor in a cohort sampled during active COVID-19. DNA sequence: TGTGCCAGCAGCGACAGTCACAATCAGCCCCAGCATTTT. Translated, this is CASSDSHNQPQHF.